The 15 T cell receptor beta chains below all came from one sample that was sequenced in a study of T cells in localized non-small cell lung cancer. Using immunoSEQ multiplex PCR, the repertoire was profiled, and TCRdb retains in-frame clones only, with some absent. The profile shows about 28,000 clones, about 86% of them singletons. Sequences were derived from peripheral blood mononuclear cells, sampled before any cancer treatment. The receptors shown here come from a man aged 35-75 years with stage III lung adenocarcinoma.

The chain couples TRBV18 to TRBJ2-1; D is possibly TRBD1 or TRBD2 (5 bases each). V lost 3 bases and J lost 7, with 22 bases in between. The CDR3 covers 17 residues. The germline CDR1 and CDR2 sequences are KGHSH and LQKENI. The CDR3 loop reads CASSPYPGTFTRNEQFF. The CDR3, as DNA: TGTGCCAGCTCACCCTATCCCGGGACGTTCACTCGTAATGAGCAGTTCTTC. The full variable domain, its missing parts supplied by reference TRBV18 and TRBJ2-1, is NAGVMQNPRHLVRRRGQEARLRCSPMKGHSHVYWYRQLPEEGLKFMVYLQKENIIDESGMPKERFSAEFPKEGPSILRIQQVVRGDSAAYFCASSPYPGTFTRNEQFFGPGTRLTVL.

The chain links TRBV27 to TRBJ2-2; 7 positions agree with TRBD2. This CDR3 is 14 amino acids long. Germline assignment: CDR1 MNHEY and CDR2 SMNVEV (reference sequence). V lost 6 bases to trimming and J lost 2 bases; unmatched junction nucleotides: 3. CDR3 sequence reads: CASSGGINTGELFF. The CDR3 DNA reads as TGTGCCAGCAGCGGGGGGATAAACACCGGGGAGCTGTTTTTT.

This sequence joins TRBV11-3 and TRBJ2-1, with 12 bases lining up with TRBD2. This CDR3 has 15 amino acids. With V trimmed by 5 bases and J by 6 bases, 5 bases remained unmatched. Per the germline V gene, CDR1 is SGHNT and CDR2 is YENEEA. The CDR3 protein is CASSLGTSGFNEQFF. For the CDR3, the DNA is TGTGCCAGCAGCCTCGGGACTAGCGGGTTCAATGAGCAGTTCTTC.

This rearrangement joins TRBV14 to TRBJ1-1; D gene unclear. Germline CDR1 is SGHDN and CDR2 is FVKESK. This CDR3 spans 13 amino acids. Trimming left V 4 bases short and J 6 bases short, with 12 bases between. For the CDR3, the DNA is TGTGCCAGCAGCCCATGGTACGGGGCTGAAGCTTTCTTT. Protein: CASSPWYGAEAFF.

This rearrangement joins TRBV6-1 to TRBJ1-5; D possibly corresponds to TRBD1 (6 bases). CDR3 length: 13 residues. Germline CDR1 reads MNHNS; CDR2 reads SASEGT. The ends were cut back, 5 bases at V and 3 bases at J, with 8 bases in the middle. For the CDR3, the DNA is TGTGCCAGCAGTCGACAGGTCAATCAGCCCCAGCATTTT. Its translation is CASSRQVNQPQHF.

The V and J genes are TRBV2 and TRBJ1-1; D uncertain. The CDR3 has 14 amino acids. V lost 6 bases and J lost 7, with 18 bases in between. Germline V gene data show CDR1 as SNHLY and CDR2 as FYNNEI. The CDR3 is CASRGGSFSNEAFF. The CDR3 DNA is TGTGCCAGCAGGGGTGGCAGCTTTTCTAATGAAGCTTTCTTT. The full variable domain, with the rest looked up from reference TRBV2 and TRBJ1-1, is EPEVTQTPSHQVTQMGQEVILRCVPISNHLYFYWYRQILGQKVEFLVSFYNNEISEKSEIFDDQFSVERPDGSNFTLKIRSTKLEDSAMYFCASRGGSFSNEAFFGQGTRLTVV.

The gene calls are TRBV11-1 and TRBJ2-5; D remains unclear. The CDR3 is 13 amino acids. CDR1 and CDR2 (germline): SGHAT, FQDESV (reference sequence). V gave up 2 bases and J gave up 7 bases, with 11 bases separating them. The CDR3 nucleotides read TGTGCCAGCAGCTTAACAAGGTCAGGGACCCAGTACTTC. It yields the protein CASSLTRSGTQYF.

This clone has only a few counts. The chain is built from TRBV5-1 and TRBJ1-6; D possibly corresponds to TRBD1 (5 bases). This CDR3 spans 15 amino acids. Germline V gene data show CDR1 as SGHRS and CDR2 as YFSETQ. V was cut by 1 base and J by 10 bases, with 15 bases left in between. In DNA, the CDR3 is TGCGCCAGCAGCTTGCTTAGCGGGGCACGGTCACCCCTCCACTTT. Amino acid sequence: CASSLLSGARSPLHF. The entire variable domain, with the rest obtained from reference TRBV5-1 and TRBJ1-6, is as follows: KAGVTQTPRYLIKTRGQQVTLSCSPISGHRSVSWYQQTPGQGLQFLFEYFSETQRNKGNFPGRFSGRQFSNSRSEMNVSTLELGDSALYLCASSLLSGARSPLHFGNGTRLTVT.

The chain has TRBV10-3 and TRBJ2-1, with TRBD2 matching over 9 bases. The CDR3 contains 15 residues. Germline loops: CDR1 ENHRY, CDR2 SYGVKD. V was pared by 2 bases and J by 3 bases, with 2 bases of the junction left unmatched. CDR3 in amino acids: CAISEGGRGYNEQFF. In DNA form, the CDR3 reads TGTGCCATCAGTGAGGGCGGGAGGGGCTACAATGAGCAGTTCTTC.

This rearrangement joins TRBV18 to TRBJ2-4; possibly TRBD1 or TRBD2 for D (6 bases each). Deletions cut 1 base from V and 8 bases from J, with 15 bases between. The CDR3 spans 15 residues. Germline CDR1 is KGHSH and CDR2 is LQKENI. This CDR3 is CASSPRSGGEDIQYF. The DNA of the CDR3 is TGTGCCAGCTCACCACGGTCCGGGGGCGAGGACATTCAGTACTTC. The full variable domain, completed using reference TRBV18 and TRBJ2-4, is NAGVMQNPRHLVRRRGQEARLRCSPMKGHSHVYWYRQLPEEGLKFMVYLQKENIIDESGMPKERFSAEFPKEGPSILRIQQVVRGDSAAYFCASSPRSGGEDIQYFGAGTRLSVL.

This chain links TRBV6-1 with TRBJ1-5, with D uncertain. Trimming took off 3 bases at V and 7 bases at J, with 10 bases between the two ends. The CDR3 is 13 residues long. Germline CDR1 and CDR2: MNHNS and SASEGT. The CDR3 DNA reads as TGTGCCAGCAGTGACATTTCGACCCAGCCCCAGCATTTT. Translated, it gives CASSDISTQPQHF.

The V call is TRBV7-8, the J call TRBJ2-7; weak D call: TRBD1 (7 bases). V shed 1 base and J shed 1 base, with 20 bases lying between them. CDR3 size: 18 residues. Germline V lookup: CDR1 SGHVS, CDR2 FQNEAQ. Here the CDR3 DNA reads TGTGCCAGCAGCTTAGAGGATCCTGAGGCAGGGGGGTCCTACGAGCAGTACGTC. It encodes CASSLEDPEAGGSYEQYV.

This clone showed up just a few times. This chain uses TRBV6-6 with TRBJ1-5, with D uncertain. The CDR3 totals 16 residues. The V gene's germline CDR1 is MNHNY and CDR2 SVGAGI (reference sequence). Trimming shortened V by 2 bases and J by 2 bases, and 13 bases separated the two germline ends. DNA of the CDR3: TGTGCCAGCAGTTACAGCGAGACATTGGGCAATCAGCCCCAGCATTTT. Its protein product is CASSYSETLGNQPQHF.

The rearrangement joins TRBV13 to TRBJ1-6, with D unclear. Trimming stripped 5 bases from V and 10 bases from J, with 18 bases between. The CDR3 totals 15 residues. Germline V gene sequence: CDR1 PRHDT, CDR2 FYEKMQ (reference sequence). CDR3 amino acids: CASSLRALGDSPLHF. The DNA for the CDR3 is TGTGCCAGCAGCCTCCGGGCCCTCGGAGACTCACCCCTCCACTTT. Complete variable domain (other parts from reference TRBV13 and TRBJ1-6): AAGVIQSPRHLIKEKRETATLKCYPIPRHDTVYWYQQGPGQDPQFLISFYEKMQSDKGSIPDRFSAQQFSDYHSELNMSSLELGDSALYFCASSLRALGDSPLHFGNGTRLTVT.

The chain carries TRBV30 and TRBJ2-7; tentative D call: TRBD2 (5 bases). This CDR3 is built from 12 residues. Trimming removed 7 bases from V and 0 bases from J, with 10 bases in between. Germline V lookup: CDR1 GTSNPN, CDR2 SVGIG (reference sequence). The CDR3 sequence is CASRRSSYEQYF. In DNA, the CDR3 is TGTGCCTCCCGGAGGAGCTCCTACGAGCAGTACTTC.